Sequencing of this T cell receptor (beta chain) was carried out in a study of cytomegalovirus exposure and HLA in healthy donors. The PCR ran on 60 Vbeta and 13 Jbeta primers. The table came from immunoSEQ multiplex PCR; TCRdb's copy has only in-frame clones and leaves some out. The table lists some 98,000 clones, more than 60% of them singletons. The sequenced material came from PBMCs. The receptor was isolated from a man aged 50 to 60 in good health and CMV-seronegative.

CDR3 nucleotide sequence: TGTGCCAGCAGATTACAGGGATTCGCCAATGAAAAACTGTTTTTT. It is translated as CASRLQGFANEKLFF. The chain carries TRBV6-5 and TRBJ1-4, with D possibly TRBD1 on 6 matching bases. Between the trimmed V and J ends, which lost 6 bases and 5 bases, there was a span of 16 bases. The germline gives CDR1 MNHEY, CDR2 SVGAGI. This CDR3 is 15 amino acids long.